The 7 T cell receptor beta chains reported below all come from one sample, sequenced in a study of identical twins. TCRdb reanalysed the 5' RACE reads using MiXCR and keeps one entry per CDR3 protein. The sample lists hundreds of thousands of distinct CDR3 sequences; under 9% were seen once. These records were also assigned to another study, of yellow fever vaccine responses in identical twins.

Sequenced sample: memory (CD45RO+) T cells sorted from blood. The receptor source for this set is a woman younger than 30 in good health.

This clonotype was seen only a few times. The CDR3 reads CASSLAGETDTQYF. The CDR3 bases are TGCGCCAGCAGCTTAGCGGGAGAGACAGATACGCAGTATTTT. The chain has TRBV5-1 and TRBJ2-3; 8 nucleotides match TRBD2. Germline CDR1 and CDR2: SGHRS and YFSETQ. The V gene end was trimmed by 2 bases and the J gene end by 3 bases; junction bases not matched to a gene: 2. The CDR3 consists of 14 residues.

This clonotype has more than one count but fewer than ten. The CDR3 region has the DNA TGTGCCAGTAGTGGGACAGCGGGAAACACCATATATTTT. Protein sequence: CASSGTAGNTIYF. This chain joins TRBV19 and TRBJ1-3, with 7 bases aligning to TRBD1. There are 13 residues in the CDR3. CDR1 and CDR2 (germline): LNHDA, SQIVND (reference sequence). J was trimmed by 4 bases and V by 5 bases; bases with no gene match: 2.

This clonotype was counted a few times. This rearrangement joins TRBV28 to TRBJ1-1; tentative D call: TRBD1 (6 bases). The CDR3 covers 13 residues. Trimming removed 5 bases at V and 7 bases at J, with 14 bases between. Germline CDR1 is MDHEN and CDR2 is SYDVKM. The CDR3 loop reads CASSGGALIEAFF. In DNA form, the CDR3 reads TGTGCCAGCAGTGGGGGGGCCCTCATTGAAGCTTTCTTT.

This clonotype was recorded many times. The rearrangement joins TRBV6-6 to TRBJ2-5; D may be TRBD2 (5 bases). The germline V gene has CDR1 MNHNY and CDR2 SVGAGI (reference sequence). CDR3 length: 12 amino acids. Trimming shortened V by 5 bases and J by 7 bases, and 11 bases separated the two germline ends. The CDR3 nucleotides are TGTGCCAGCAGTGGCCCGGGATCGACCCAGTACTTC. Its translation is CASSGPGSTQYF.

This clonotype was detected a few times. The chain has TRBV3-1 and TRBJ2-5; D perhaps matches TRBD2 (6 bases). V lost 1 base and J lost 4, with 13 bases in between. The germline CDR1 and CDR2 sequences are LGHDT and YNNKEL (reference sequence). The CDR3 has 15 residues. The CDR3 region has the DNA TGTGCCAGCAGCCAAGGGCGGGGCTGGAGAGAGACCCAGTACTTC. Residues: CASSQGRGWRETQYF.

This clonotype was counted ten times or more. CDR3 sequence (DNA): TGTGCCAGCAGTTACTCAAGGGGGGCGGGAAACGAGCAGTACTTC. Translated, it gives CASSYSRGAGNEQYF. This sequence joins TRBV6-5 and TRBJ2-7; the D gene could be TRBD1 or TRBD2 (6 bases each). Germline V lookup: CDR1 MNHEY, CDR2 SVGAGI. The CDR3 runs 15 residues. Trimming pared 0 bases from V and 5 bases from J, leaving 14 bases between.

The rearrangement joins TRBV6-1 to TRBJ1-6; the D gene is possibly TRBD1 (6 bases). CDR1 and CDR2 from the germline V gene are MNHNS and SASEGT. V gave up 10 bases and J gave up 6 bases, with 16 bases separating them. CDR3 length: 14 residues. The CDR3 DNA reads TGTGCCACCAGGGGTATAGATAGTAATTCACCCCTCCACTTT. Translated, it gives CATRGIDSNSPLHF.